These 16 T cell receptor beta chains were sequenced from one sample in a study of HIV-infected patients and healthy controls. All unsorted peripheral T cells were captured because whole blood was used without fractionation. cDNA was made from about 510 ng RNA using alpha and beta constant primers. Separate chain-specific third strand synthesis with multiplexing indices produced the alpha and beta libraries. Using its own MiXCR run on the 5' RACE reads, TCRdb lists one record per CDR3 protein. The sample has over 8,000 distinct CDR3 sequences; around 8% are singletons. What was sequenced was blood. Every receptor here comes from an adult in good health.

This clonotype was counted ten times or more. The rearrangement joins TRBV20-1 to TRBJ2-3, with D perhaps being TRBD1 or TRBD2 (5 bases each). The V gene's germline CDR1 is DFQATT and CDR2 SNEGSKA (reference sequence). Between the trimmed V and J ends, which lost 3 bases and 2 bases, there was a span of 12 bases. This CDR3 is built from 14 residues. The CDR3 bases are TGCAGTGCTAGGGGACCGGGAAACACAGATACGCAGTATTTT. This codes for CSARGPGNTDTQYF.

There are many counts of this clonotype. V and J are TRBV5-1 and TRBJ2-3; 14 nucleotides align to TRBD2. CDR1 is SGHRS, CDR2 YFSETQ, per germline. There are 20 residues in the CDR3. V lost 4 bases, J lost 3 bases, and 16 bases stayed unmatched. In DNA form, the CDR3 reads TGCGCCAGCAGCCCCGGACGAAGGGGACTAGCGGGAGACACTACAGATACGCAGTATTTT. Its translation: CASSPGRRGLAGDTTDTQYF. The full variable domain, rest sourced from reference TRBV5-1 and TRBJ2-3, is KAGVTQTPRYLIKTRGQQVTLSCSPISGHRSVSWYQQTPGQGLQFLFEYFSETQRNKGNFPGRFSGRQFSNSRSEMNVSTLELGDSALYLCASSPGRRGLAGDTTDTQYFGPGTRLTVL.

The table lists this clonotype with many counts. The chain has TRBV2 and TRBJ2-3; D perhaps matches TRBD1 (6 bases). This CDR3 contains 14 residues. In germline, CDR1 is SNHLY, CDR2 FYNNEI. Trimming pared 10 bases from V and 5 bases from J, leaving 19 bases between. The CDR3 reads CATRTEVSQDTQYF. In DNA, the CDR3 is TGTGCCACCCGGACAGAGGTGTCCCAAGATACGCAGTATTTT.

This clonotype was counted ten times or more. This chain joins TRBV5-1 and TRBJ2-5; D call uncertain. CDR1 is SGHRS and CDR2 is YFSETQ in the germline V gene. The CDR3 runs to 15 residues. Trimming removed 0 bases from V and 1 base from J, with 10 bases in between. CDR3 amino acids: CASSLGTATQETQYF. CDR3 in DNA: TGCGCCAGCAGCTTGGGAACGGCTACCCAAGAGACCCAGTACTTC.

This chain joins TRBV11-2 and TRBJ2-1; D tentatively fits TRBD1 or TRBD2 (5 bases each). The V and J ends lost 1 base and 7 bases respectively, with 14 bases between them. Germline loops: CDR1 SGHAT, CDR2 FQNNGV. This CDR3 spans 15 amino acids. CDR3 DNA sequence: TGTGCCAGCAGCTTAGCCGGGACGGGTTTTAATGAGCAGTTCTTC. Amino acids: CASSLAGTGFNEQFF. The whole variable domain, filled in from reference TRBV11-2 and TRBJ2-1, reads EAGVAQSPRYKIIEKRQSVAFWCNPISGHATLYWYQQILGQGPKLLIQFQNNGVVDDSQLPKDRFSAERLKGVDSTLKIQPAKLEDSAVYLCASSLAGTGFNEQFFGPGTRLTVL.

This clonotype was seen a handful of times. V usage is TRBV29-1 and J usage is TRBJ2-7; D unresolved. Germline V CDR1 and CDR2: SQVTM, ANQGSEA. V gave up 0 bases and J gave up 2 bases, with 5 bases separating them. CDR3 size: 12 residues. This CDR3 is CSVEDLPYEQYF. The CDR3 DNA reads TGCAGCGTTGAAGATTTACCCTACGAGCAGTACTTC.

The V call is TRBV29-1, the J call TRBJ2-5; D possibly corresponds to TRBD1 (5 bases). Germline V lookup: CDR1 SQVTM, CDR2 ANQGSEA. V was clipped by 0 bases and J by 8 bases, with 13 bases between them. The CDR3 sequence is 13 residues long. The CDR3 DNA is TGCAGCGTTGAAGATTCCAGGGCTGATACCCAGTACTTC. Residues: CSVEDSRADTQYF.

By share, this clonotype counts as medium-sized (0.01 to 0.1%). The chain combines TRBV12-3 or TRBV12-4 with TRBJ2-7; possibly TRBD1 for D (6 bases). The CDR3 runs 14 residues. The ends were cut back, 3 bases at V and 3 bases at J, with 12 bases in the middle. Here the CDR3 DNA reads TGTGCCAGCAGTTTGGGGCTGGACAGCTACGAGCAGTACTTC. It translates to CASSLGLDSYEQYF.

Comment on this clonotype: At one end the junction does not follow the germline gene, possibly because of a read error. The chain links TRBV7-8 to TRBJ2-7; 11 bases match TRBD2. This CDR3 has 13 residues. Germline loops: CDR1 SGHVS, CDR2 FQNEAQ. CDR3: CASSLAGGYEQYF. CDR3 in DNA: TGTGCCAGCAGCCTAGCGGGGGGCTACGAGCAGTACTTC.

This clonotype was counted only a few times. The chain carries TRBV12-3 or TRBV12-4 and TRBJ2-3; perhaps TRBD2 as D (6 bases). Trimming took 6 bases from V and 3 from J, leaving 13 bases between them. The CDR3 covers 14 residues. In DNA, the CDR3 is TGTGCCAGCAGGACCGGGACTCCTACAGATACGCAGTATTTT. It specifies CASRTGTPTDTQYF.

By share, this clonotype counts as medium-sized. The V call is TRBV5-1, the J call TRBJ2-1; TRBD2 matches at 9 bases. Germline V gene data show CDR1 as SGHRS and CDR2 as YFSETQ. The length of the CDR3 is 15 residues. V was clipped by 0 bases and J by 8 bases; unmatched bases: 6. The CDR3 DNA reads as TGCGCCAGCAGCTTGGTTAGCGGGGGCATAGATGAGCAGTTCTTC. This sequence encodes CASSLVSGGIDEQFF.

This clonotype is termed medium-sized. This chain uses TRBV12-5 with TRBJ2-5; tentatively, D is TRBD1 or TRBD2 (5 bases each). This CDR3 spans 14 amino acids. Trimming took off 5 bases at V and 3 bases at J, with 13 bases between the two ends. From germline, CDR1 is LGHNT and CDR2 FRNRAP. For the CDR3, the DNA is TGTGCTAGTGGTCCTGCCGGGGCCAAAGAGACCCAGTACTTC. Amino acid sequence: CASGPAGAKETQYF.

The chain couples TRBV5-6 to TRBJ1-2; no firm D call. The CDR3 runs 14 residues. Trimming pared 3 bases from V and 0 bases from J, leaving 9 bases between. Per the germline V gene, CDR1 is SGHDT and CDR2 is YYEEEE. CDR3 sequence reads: CASSSGATNYGYTF. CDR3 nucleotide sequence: TGTGCCAGCAGCTCTGGCGCGACTAACTATGGCTACACCTTC.

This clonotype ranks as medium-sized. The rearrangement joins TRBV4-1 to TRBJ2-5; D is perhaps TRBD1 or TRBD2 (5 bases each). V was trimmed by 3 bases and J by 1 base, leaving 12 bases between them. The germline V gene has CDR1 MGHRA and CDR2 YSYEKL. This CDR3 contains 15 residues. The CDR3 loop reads CASSQPRDGQETQYF. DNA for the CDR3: TGCGCCAGCAGCCAGCCCCGGGACGGCCAAGAGACCCAGTACTTC.

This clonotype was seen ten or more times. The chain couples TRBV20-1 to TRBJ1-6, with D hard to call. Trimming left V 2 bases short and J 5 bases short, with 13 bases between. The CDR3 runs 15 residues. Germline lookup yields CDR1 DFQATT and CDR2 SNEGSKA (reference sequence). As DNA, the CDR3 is TGCAGTGCTAGACTGGGAGCGGGAGATAATTCACCCCTCCACTTT. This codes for CSARLGAGDNSPLHF.

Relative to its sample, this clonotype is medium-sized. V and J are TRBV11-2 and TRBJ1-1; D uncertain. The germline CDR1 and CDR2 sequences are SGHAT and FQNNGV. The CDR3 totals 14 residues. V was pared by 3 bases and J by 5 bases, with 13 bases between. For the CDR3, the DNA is TGTGCCAGCAGCTTGGAGGGAGTCGGGACTGAAGCTTTCTTT. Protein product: CASSLEGVGTEAFF.